This record covers a single T cell receptor beta chain. The antigen is undetermined. CDR3 length: 16 amino acids. CDR1 is SGHTA and CDR2 is FQGNSA in the germline V gene. V shed 0 bases and J shed 4 bases, with 12 bases lying between them. The repertoire was sequenced with immunoSEQ multiplex PCR; TCRdb's copy has only in-frame clones and lacks some. The top ten hold about 2.8% of the sample, which has about 140,000 clones, about nine tenths seen once. This specimen comes from a study of cytomegalovirus exposure and HLA in healthy donors. Study findings and constraints: Accounts indicate the classifier identified cytomegalovirus status with strong specificity and sensitivity.

The sample comprised PBMCs. The source of this sequence is a man aged 18 to 29 in good health and CMV-seronegative. The rearrangement uses TRBV7-2 and TRBJ2-2; D not certain. CDR3 nucleotide sequence: TGTGCCAGCAGCTTAGCGCTGGTTCAGTTCACCGGGGAGCTGTTTTTT. It codes for CASSLALVQFTGELFF.